This TCR beta chain was recorded in a study of T cell responses to AZD1222 COVID-19 vaccine. TCRdb's copy holds only in-frame clones and misses some; the assay was immunoSEQ multiplex PCR. This table holds roughly 58,000 clones, 85% to 90% found once. This CDR3 has 15 amino acids. The ends were cut back, 0 bases at V and 4 bases at J, with 8 bases in the middle. Germline loops: CDR1 SGHRS, CDR2 YFSETQ. The study's findings and limits: It should be noted that donors were predominantly white British and more often female, and clonal diversity was possibly underestimated.

As to this clone: Antigen: not known.

This sequence was found in an adult who received the AZD1222 COVID-19 vaccine. The sequencing here drew on peripheral blood, taken 28 days after the second AZD1222 dose. The J gene is TRBJ1-6, the V gene TRBV5-1; no reliable D call. The CDR3 protein is CASSLGGRYNSPLHF. As DNA, the CDR3 is TGCGCCAGCAGCTTGGGAGGCAGGTATAATTCACCCCTCCACTTT.